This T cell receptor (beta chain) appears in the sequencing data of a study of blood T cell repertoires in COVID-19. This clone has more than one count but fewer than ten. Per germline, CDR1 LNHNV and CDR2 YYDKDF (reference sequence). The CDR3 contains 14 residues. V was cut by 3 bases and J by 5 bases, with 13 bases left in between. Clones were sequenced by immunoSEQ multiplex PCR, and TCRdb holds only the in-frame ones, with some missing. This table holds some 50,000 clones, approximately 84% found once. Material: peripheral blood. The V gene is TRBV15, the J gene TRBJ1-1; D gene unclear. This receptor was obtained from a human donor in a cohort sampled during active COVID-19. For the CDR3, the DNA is TGTGCCACCAGCAGTGAAAAGAGAGGGACTGAAGCTTTCTTT. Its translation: CATSSEKRGTEAFF.